This T cell receptor beta chain is from a study of human T cells and chemical hapten exposure. Whole-study results and caveats: Clustering by CDR3 similarity yielded significantly more large clusters from expanded TCRs than controls. The presence of alopecia in the donors means their immune response may differ from healthy people's. TCRs whose frequency exceeded 1 in 1000 remained the same following DPC sensitization.

Time point noted: patch test 3, about 24 weeks after DPC sensitization. Treatment denoted: therapeutic diphenylcyclopropenone sensitization with weekly scalp DPC. Each donor was an alopecia patient between 18 and 70 years of age who qualified for DPC. TCRdb independently ran MiXCR on the RACE reads; one entry per CDR3 protein. This sample has roughly 130,000 distinct CDR3 sequences, with over 9% found just once. The sample holds many counts of this clonotype. Antigen unknown. The sequence was collected from a woman aged 45-65 years with alopecia areata. Some clones in this sample may be carry-over from other donors' samples. Here the sequenced sample was whole blood, taken in connection with sensitization to the hapten diphenylcyclopropenone (DPC).

CDR3 amino acids: CASSQESGTSGSFGELFF. DNA for the CDR3: TGTGCCAGCAGCCAAGAAAGCGGGACTAGCGGGAGCTTTGGGGAGCTGTTTTTT. The genes are TRBV3-1 and TRBJ2-2, with 14 bases identical to TRBD2. The CDR3 is 18 residues long. J was trimmed by 8 bases and V by 0 bases; bases with no gene match: 8. Germline CDR1 LGHDT, CDR2 YNNKEL (reference sequence).